The clone carrying this T cell receptor beta chain was observed many times. One entry per CDR3 protein, called by TCRdb with MiXCR from the 5' RACE reads. Among about 58,000 distinct CDR3 sequences listed, approximately 6.5% were seen once. This sample was included in a study of T cells after yellow fever vaccination. Germline V gives CDR1 MNHEY, CDR2 SVGEGT. Between the trimmed V and J ends, which lost 2 bases and 5 bases, there was a span of 15 bases. The CDR3 is 15 residues long. The chain carries TRBV6-2 or TRBV6-3 and TRBJ1-1; D not certain. The sequence came from a man aged 18-30 years who received the YFV17D yellow fever vaccine. Here the sequenced sample was CD8+ T cells sorted from PBMCs, taken on the day of the first yellow fever vaccination. The chain's CDR3 is CASSYTLDGSTEAFF. The DNA for the CDR3 is TGTGCCAGCAGTTACACCCTGGACGGATCGACTGAAGCTTTCTTT.